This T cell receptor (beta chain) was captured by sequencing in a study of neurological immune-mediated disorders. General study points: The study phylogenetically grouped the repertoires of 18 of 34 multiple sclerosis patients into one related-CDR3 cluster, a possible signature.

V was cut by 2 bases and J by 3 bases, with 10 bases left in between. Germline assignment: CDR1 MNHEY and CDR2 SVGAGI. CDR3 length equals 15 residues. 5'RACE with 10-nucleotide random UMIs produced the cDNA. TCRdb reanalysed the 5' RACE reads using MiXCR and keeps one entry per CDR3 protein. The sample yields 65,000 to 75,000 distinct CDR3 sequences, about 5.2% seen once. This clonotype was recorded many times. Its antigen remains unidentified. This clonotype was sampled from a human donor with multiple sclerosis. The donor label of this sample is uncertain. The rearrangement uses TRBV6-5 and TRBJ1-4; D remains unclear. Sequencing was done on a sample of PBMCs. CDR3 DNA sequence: TGTGCCAGCAGTTACCAACCTGCCCCTAATGAAAAACTGTTTTTT. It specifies CASSYQPAPNEKLFF.